These T cell receptor beta chains were read from a single sample in a study of T cell responses to AZD1222 COVID-19 vaccine. The assay was immunoSEQ multiplex PCR, and TCRdb's table has in-frame clones only and misses some. Counted here are 150,000 or so clones, around 91% occurring once; the ten biggest clones make up roughly 5.6%. This specimen consisted of peripheral blood, obtained on day 0 of AZD1222 vaccination. These receptors all come from an adult in good health. Each CDR3 is given with its conserved first and last residue. Each record gives: V gene, CDR3 length, CDR3 protein.

V: TRBV19; length: 15; CDR3: CASSPDREENQPQHF
V: TRBV19; length: 16; CDR3: CASSIRGQFYNSPLHF
V: TRBV4-1; length: 13; CDR3: CASSQERTDTQYF
V: TRBV9; length: 16; CDR3: CASSPTGGASGNTIYF
V: TRBV18; length: 19; CDR3: CASSLTQAAPEGRNEKLFF
V: TRBV6-6; length: 14; CDR3: CASSPTGGIQPQHF
V: TRBV5-1; length: 15; CDR3: CASSLEGNSVGEQYF
V: TRBV29-1; length: 14; CDR3: CSVERQAMNTEAFF
V: TRBV6-2/TRBV6-3; length: 16; CDR3: CASSYVRKVYTGELFF
V: TRBV5-6; length: 12; CDR3: CASSLWATEQYF
V: TRBV25-1; length: 13; CDR3: CASSEGRRETQYF
V: TRBV5-5; length: 18; CDR3: CASSLGLAGGLNYNEQFF
V: TRBV12-5; length: 21; CDR3: CASGTSRLRTSGEPSTDTQYF
V: TRBV5-4; length: 13; CDR3: CASSLGTNQPQHF
V: TRBV9; length: 16; CDR3: CASSVGASGSLNEQFF
V: TRBV7-2; length: 18; CDR3: CASSLGTGSGYSGNTIYF
V: TRBV9; length: 17; CDR3: CASSEWGAGVATDTQYF
V: TRBV5-1; length: 13; CDR3: CASSLQGEETQYF
V: TRBV5-5; length: 13; CDR3: CASSLAANYGYTF
V: TRBV11-1; length: 16; CDR3: CASSGRQGSGLYGYTF
V: TRBV11-3; length: 13; CDR3: CASSLDRDREQFF
V: TRBV6-2/TRBV6-3; length: 14; CDR3: CASSYFGLGNEQFF
V: TRBV25-1; length: 14; CDR3: CASTKSKYDSPLHF
V: TRBV18; length: 13; CDR3: CASSPSTGDGYTF
V: TRBV7-8; length: 14; CDR3: CASSLARSEETQYF
V: TRBV7-2; length: 12; CDR3: CASSLAEFGYTF
V: TRBV29-1; length: 11; CDR3: CSVATGDEQYF
V: TRBV7-2; length: 15; CDR3: CASSLDQGMNTEAFF
V: TRBV6-2/TRBV6-3; length: 17; CDR3: CASSSSPRTGLNQPQHF
V: TRBV9; length: 15; CDR3: CASGREGASSYEQYF
V: TRBV9; length: 14; CDR3: CASSIFGATDTQYF
V: TRBV9; length: 16; CDR3: CASSVEPGVGSAEAFF
V: TRBV12-3/TRBV12-4; length: 12; CDR3: CASRGLLYEQYF
V: TRBV5-1; length: 13; CDR3: CASSLGQGETQYF
V: TRBV29-1; length: 12; CDR3: CRFRGGDTEAFF
V: TRBV6-5; length: 14; CDR3: CATADLEGVWGYTF
V: TRBV6-2/TRBV6-3; length: 16; CDR3: CASSYDAFRGGYEQYF
V: TRBV18; length: 12; CDR3: CASSQGANEQYF
V: TRBV28; length: 13; CDR3: CASNFRDTGELFF
V: TRBV7-2; length: 16; CDR3: CASSLLTGYTGNTIYF
V: TRBV7-9; length: 15; CDR3: CASTPEWGPRNEQFF
V: TRBV6-6; length: 14; CDR3: CASVYDSSTDTQYF
V: TRBV5-4; length: 11; CDR3: CASSRGDTQYF
V: TRBV4-1; length: 15; CDR3: CASRRLGQGPYEQYF
V: TRBV19; length: 15; CDR3: CASSMVRESGQPQHF
V: TRBV4-3; length: 14; CDR3: CASSQDSRGYGYTF
V: TRBV24-1; length: 15; CDR3: CATSAHPLRGGEQFF